The entry below describes one T cell receptor beta chain. In the original processing: Amplification of reference gene primers was used by the study to estimate nucleated cell counts. Produced via immunoSEQ multiplex PCR; TCRdb's table is partial and in-frame only. The V and J calls and the clone size are those of that table, but D and trimming were determined from the DNA. Of more than 55,000 clones in the sample, 80% to 95% were seen once. Germline V gene data show CDR1 as SGHNT and CDR2 as YYREEE (reference sequence). CDR3 size: 16 residues. The J segment lost 5 bases and the V segment lost 4 bases, leaving 14 bases of the junction unmatched. This entry belongs to a study of blood T cell repertoires in COVID-19. As for the study in general: Samples representing acute and convalescent COVID-19 were sourced from the United States, Italy and Spain. The cDNA or gDNA used as material had been derived from T cells, B-cell-depleted T cells, or PBMCs.

The chain employs TRBV5-4 and TRBJ2-5, with 7 nucleotides matching TRBD2. Sequencing input: peripheral blood. This sequence originates from an elderly man with acute or convalescent COVID-19. CDR3 bases: TGTGCCAGCAGCCGGAGGGCGGGGGACCTCGGGGAGACCCAGTACTTC. Encoded protein: CASSRRAGDLGETQYF.